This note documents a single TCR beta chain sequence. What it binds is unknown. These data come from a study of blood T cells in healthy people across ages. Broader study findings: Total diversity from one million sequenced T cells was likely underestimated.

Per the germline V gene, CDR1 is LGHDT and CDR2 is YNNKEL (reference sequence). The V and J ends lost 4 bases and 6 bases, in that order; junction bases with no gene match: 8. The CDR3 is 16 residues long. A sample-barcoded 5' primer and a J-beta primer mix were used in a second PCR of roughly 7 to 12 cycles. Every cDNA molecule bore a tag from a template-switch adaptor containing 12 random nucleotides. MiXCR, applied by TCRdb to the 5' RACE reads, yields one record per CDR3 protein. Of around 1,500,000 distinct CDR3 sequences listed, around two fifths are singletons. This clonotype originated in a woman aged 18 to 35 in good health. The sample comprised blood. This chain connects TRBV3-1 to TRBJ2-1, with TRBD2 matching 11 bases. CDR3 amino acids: CASSLLAGVGPNEQFF. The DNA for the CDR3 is TGTGCCAGCAGCCTACTAGCGGGAGTTGGTCCCAATGAGCAGTTCTTC.